This T cell receptor beta chain was found in a study of blood T cell repertoires in COVID-19. Across the study: Acute-phase and convalescent COVID-19 samples originated in the United States, Italy and Spain.

The data were produced by immunoSEQ multiplex PCR, yet TCRdb's version contains in-frame clones alone and is incomplete. The profile shows more than 200,000 clones, around 90% of them singletons. Sequencing was performed on peripheral blood. This sequence originates from a human donor in a cohort sampled during active COVID-19.

The CDR3 region has the DNA TGTGCCAGCAGCTTCCCAGGGGTCAATGAGCAGTTCTTC. It is translated as CASSFPGVNEQFF. The gene calls are TRBV5-4 and TRBJ2-1, with D possibly TRBD1 on 6 matching bases. Germline-derived CDR1 and CDR2 are SGHNT and YYREEE (reference sequence). This CDR3 is 13 amino acids long. Trimming removed 2 bases at V and 6 bases at J, with 9 bases between.